The present entry profiles one T cell receptor beta chain with its context. Its target antigen remains unknown. Qualities for individual bases were not recorded, and no much larger clone is one base off. This entry belongs to a study of shared clonotypes between healthy human individuals (dated by TCRdb to 2020 to 2021). With respect to the entire study: The cohort included three men and two women between 18 and 49 years of age. Libraries were prepared and TCR repertoires were sequenced by different laboratories using diverse techniques, in order to increase sequencing depth and limit assay-specific biases. To estimate repertoire size and how much clonotypes are shared between individuals, the study performed deep sequencing of blood TCR repertoires from a few healthy adults. For each donor, CD4 naive and CD4 memory were each given three plates, CD8 naive was given two plates, and CD8 memory was given one plate. Between about 0.8 and 9.5 billion PBMCs per donor were obtained by leukapheresis.

CDR1 and CDR2 are read off the germline V gene as SNHLY and FYNNEI. V and J are trimmed by 1 base and 4 bases, and the gene matches miss 6 bases of the junction. The CDR3 contains 15 residues, cysteine and phenylalanine counted. The kept DNA is CDR3 alone, 45 bases in frame from the first base. Summary of the overall study and its limitations: Naive subsets generally had larger estimated clonotype richness than memory subsets did. Sampling was restricted to blood, and TCR repertoires in tissue are likely to differ from TCR repertoires in blood. Rarefaction of sorted-subset datasets indicated incomplete sequencing despite the large sequencing depth. Approximately 5% of naive CD4, 3.5% of naive CD8, around 2.3% of memory CD4, and about 0.4% of memory CD8 clonotypes were shared across several donors. The small number of donors limited the genetic and exposure-history diversity represented. Compared with non-shared clonotypes, the clonotypes found in all four sorted-subset donors had higher generation probabilities. Based on pairwise subsampling, the degree of clonotype sharing among donors was expected to be affected by sequencing depth.

Using the deep immunoSEQ assay, TCR CDR3 regions were amplified from genomic DNA by multiplex PCR. For each cell subset, the extracted genomic DNA was distributed evenly across all wells of several immunoSEQ 96-well plates, and each plate served as one replicate. Each replicate PCR for sorted subsets received about 210 ng genomic DNA, equal to roughly 30,000 T cell genomes. Purified libraries were measured with a Qubit 3.0 fluorometer, size-checked on a Bioanalyzer 2100, and measured again with the KAPA Library Quantification kit. Every immunoSEQ 96-well plate was sequenced on a separate single-read 150-cycle Illumina NextSeq 550 flow cell. As for the authors' bioinformatics: Because the immunoSEQ output included only junctional sequences and no quality scores, the filtering could not be the same as the filtering used for full-length reads. To assign V/J genes and CDR3, sequences were annotated using PyIR, a Python wrapper for IgBLAST v1.9, with IMGT germline references. Reads were filtered out if the reads had weak V/J assignments (E-value above 1e-6), no CDR3, stop codons, out-of-frame junctions, or ambiguous translated residues. V3J clonotypes were defined as sequences sharing the same inferred V gene, J gene, and CDR3 amino acid sequence. To compute the percentage overlap between repertoires, the number of shared unique clonotypes was divided by the size of the smaller repertoire. Richness of each repertoire was evaluated using RTK rarefaction, the Chao1 estimator, and Recon v2.1 estimates of unobserved clonotypes. Generation probabilities were computed with OLGA for all TCRbeta clonotypes obtained by the gDNA method from a few donors. TCRdb holds this immuneACCESS table with in-frame rearrangements only. Some clones are missing; in checked studies, unresolved V genes explain under half, and the rest has no known cause. That table supplies the V and J calls and clone size; D and trimming were determined from the DNA. The sample table records under 1,900,000 clones; about 98.5% of these occur just once. The ten most abundant clones make up 0.36% of the sample.

Donors were healthy HIV-negative adults with no recently reported acute infections or vaccinations. Every donor was a Caucasian adult residing in Nashville, Tennessee, USA. Magnetic negative selection was used to enrich CD4+ T cells, after which naive cells were positively selected on CD45RA and the negative fraction became the memory subset. Blood was obtained by leukapheresis, after which PBMCs were separated by Ficoll-Histopaque density gradient centrifugation and cryopreserved in liquid nitrogen vapor phase. Purity and quantity of every magnetically sorted T cell population were checked by analytical flow cytometry. Each sorted fraction had its genomic DNA isolated and then quantified by UV absorbance on a Nanodrop 2000c.

Sequenced material: naive CD4+ T cells sorted from blood. The cell subset or site tag for this specimen amounts to: CD45RA+ positively selected. In this chain, TRBV2 is recombined with TRBJ1-2, and 7 junctional nucleotides match TRBD1. The receptor comes from a man aged 30 to 39 in good health. The CDR3 protein sequence reads: CASSEGGQRGYGYTF. The DNA is TGTGCCAGCAGTGAAGGGGGACAGAGGGGCTATGGCTACACCTTC.